This entry is about one T cell receptor (beta chain). Its antigen is not identified. This same CDR3 is encoded by further DNA sequences in the sample. The entry originates in a study of shared clonotypes between healthy human individuals. Findings of the study overall: Apart from blood, nothing was sampled; tissue repertoires likely differ.

The CDR3 length is 13 residues. Germline V lookup: CDR1 LNHDA, CDR2 SQIVND (reference sequence). V was shortened by 5 bases and J by 3 bases, with 10 bases between the two germline ends. Per the study methods: There were no quality scores in the junction-only immunoSEQ sequences, so filtering differed. The data were produced by immunoSEQ multiplex PCR, yet TCRdb's version contains in-frame clones alone and is incomplete. That table is the source of V, J and clone size, and D and trimming were worked out from the DNA. The sample lists roughly 1 million clones, 75% seen once, with approximately 1.5% in the top ten.

V and J are TRBV19 and TRBJ1-2; D perhaps matches TRBD1 (6 bases). What was sequenced was memory CD4+ T cells sorted from blood. Subset given: CD45RA-negative fraction. This sequence originates from a man between 18 and 35 years old in good health. CDR3 in DNA: TGTGCCAGTAGTGTACGGACAGACTATGGCTACACCTTC. This encodes CASSVRTDYGYTF.